This TCR beta chain was obtained from a study of T-cell reconstitution after alpha-beta-depleted transplantation in children. V lost 6 bases, J lost 0 bases, and 3 bases stayed unmatched. CDR1 is SQVTM, CDR2 ANQGSEA, per germline. This CDR3 comprises 14 residues. Preparation of the TCRbeta library used unique molecular identifiers. TCRdb re-called the PCR reads through MiXCR, storing one row per CDR3 protein. This sample has about 980,000 distinct CDR3 sequences, with about 29% found just once. Material: PBMCs, mostly from graft donor cells, obtained 360 days after TCRalphabeta/CD19-depleted stem cell transplant. This chain uses TRBV29-1 with TRBJ2-4; 9 bases align to TRBD1. This TCR derives from a boy less than two years old who had a stem cell transplant for SCID, so the T cells may come from the graft donor. CDR3 protein: CSVEDRGAKNIQYF. CDR3 DNA sequence: TGCAGCGTAGAGGACAGGGGAGCCAAAAACATTCAGTACTTC.